What follows are 13 T cell receptor beta chains derived from one specimen sequenced in a study of OX40 agonist ivuxolimab in advanced cancers. Sequenced by immunoSEQ multiplex PCR; TCRdb stores in-frame clones only, minus some. The data contain more than 65,000 clones, approximately 85% of them singletons. This specimen consisted of CD4+ or CD8+ T cells sorted from blood, obtained in a trial of the OX40 agonist ivuxolimab. The receptors originated from an adult with an advanced solid tumor such as melanoma, head and neck, liver or kidney cancer.

A few counts support this clone. The chain employs TRBV10-3 and TRBJ1-2; 8 bases map to TRBD1. The CDR3 loop spans 11 amino acids. V lost 10 bases and J lost 8; bases outside the gene matches: 6. Germline V CDR1 and CDR2: ENHRY, SYGVKD. CDR3 DNA: TGTGCCACCGGACAGGGTATGGGCTACACCTTC. It yields the protein CATGQGMGYTF.

J is TRBJ1-2 and V is TRBV27; 7 nucleotides agree with TRBD1. The CDR3 loop spans 16 amino acids. With 6 bases clipped from V and 0 bases from J, the junction kept 10 bases outside the gene matches. In germline, CDR1 is MNHEY, CDR2 SMNVEV (reference sequence). CDR3 loop: CASRQNRDRTNYGYTF. CDR3 in DNA: TGTGCCAGCAGACAGAACCGGGACAGAACTAACTATGGCTACACCTTC.

J is TRBJ2-2 and V is TRBV7-2, with D unresolved. Deletions cut 3 bases from V and 6 bases from J, with 14 bases between. The CDR3 extends over 15 amino acids. The germline V gene has CDR1 SGHTA and CDR2 FQGNSA. CDR3 nucleotide sequence: TGTGCCAGCAGCTTTTTTCCCCTTGAGGCCGGGGAGCTGTTTTTT. It codes for CASSFFPLEAGELFF.

The chain joins TRBV29-1 to TRBJ2-4; 9 nucleotides line up with TRBD2. J was trimmed by 8 bases and V by 4 bases; bases with no gene match: 3. CDR3 size: 12 residues. The germline V gene encodes CDR1 SQVTM and CDR2 ANQGSEA. DNA of the CDR3: TGCAGCGTTGGGGCGGGAGGGGACATTCAGTACTTC. This sequence encodes CSVGAGGDIQYF.

J is TRBJ1-2 and V is TRBV2; tentatively, D is TRBD1 (5 bases). Germline values: CDR1 SNHLY, CDR2 FYNNEI. CDR3 size: 14 residues. Between the trimmed V and J ends, which lost 4 bases and 8 bases, there was a span of 17 bases. CDR3 bases: TGTGCCAGCAGTGGGGGGGGAGAGGGCAGAGGCTACACCTTC. Translating gives CASSGGGEGRGYTF.

V and J are TRBV28 and TRBJ1-1; D ambiguous. Between the trimmed V and J ends, which lost 5 bases and 1 base, there was a span of 5 bases. Germline CDR1 MDHEN, CDR2 SYDVKM. CDR3 length equals 12 residues. Here the CDR3 DNA reads TGTGCCAGCAGTCGTTGGAACACTGAAGCTTTCTTT. This translates into CASSRWNTEAFF.

The chain links TRBV5-8 to TRBJ1-5; no reliable D call. CDR1 and CDR2 from the germline V gene are SGHTS and YDEGEE. The ends were cut back, 5 bases at V and 0 bases at J, with 15 bases in the middle. There are 16 residues in the CDR3. CDR3 in DNA: TGTGCCAGCAGGCGTGTTCGGGCCCTTAGCAATCAGCCCCAGCATTTT. It is translated as CASRRVRALSNQPQHF.

The CDR3 is CASSYGYEQYF. The CDR3 region has the DNA TGTGCCAGCAGTTACGGCTACGAGCAGTACTTC. The J gene is TRBJ2-7, the V gene TRBV2, with D unclear. This CDR3 is built from 11 residues. Germline V CDR1 and CDR2: SNHLY, FYNNEI. With 5 bases removed from V and 3 bases from J, the gap between germline ends came to 5 bases. The full variable domain, its missing parts supplied by reference TRBV2 and TRBJ2-7, is EPEVTQTPSHQVTQMGQEVILRCVPISNHLYFYWYRQILGQKVEFLVSFYNNEISEKSEIFDDQFSVERPDGSNFTLKIRSTKLEDSAMYFCASSYGYEQYFGPGTRLTVT.

The chain combines TRBV7-9 with TRBJ1-1; unclear D gene. The V end lost 4 bases, the J end lost 1 base, and 19 bases lay between the germline ends. Germline V lookup: CDR1 SEHNR, CDR2 FQNEAQ (reference sequence). CDR3 length equals 17 residues. CDR3 in DNA: TGTGCCAGCAGCTCCACGACCGGGTCGGGATCGAACACTGAAGCTTTCTTT. It specifies CASSSTTGSGSNTEAFF.

This clone was counted only a few times. The chain has TRBV5-4 and TRBJ1-1; the D gene is possibly TRBD1 (5 bases). Germline-derived CDR1 and CDR2 are SGHNT and YYREEE (reference sequence). Trimming shortened V by 4 bases and J by 1 base, and 14 bases separated the two germline ends. CDR3 length: 15 amino acids. The CDR3 here is CASSPAAGGNTEAFF. The CDR3 bases are TGTGCCAGCAGCCCGGCTGCGGGGGGGAACACTGAAGCTTTCTTT.

This clone was seen more than once but under ten times. CDR3 loop: CASTRLAVNTGELFF. CDR3 nucleotides: TGTGCCAGCACCCGGCTAGCGGTTAACACCGGGGAGCTGTTTTTT. The chain combines TRBV27 with TRBJ2-2; TRBD2 matches 7 bases. Germline lookup yields CDR1 MNHEY and CDR2 SMNVEV (reference sequence). Trimming took 7 bases from V and 2 from J; bases not matched to a gene: 7. The CDR3 runs to 15 residues.

J is TRBJ2-1 and V is TRBV18; maybe TRBD2 (5 bases). Germline lookup yields CDR1 KGHSH and CDR2 LQKENI. The CDR3 extends over 15 amino acids. With 3 bases removed from V and 0 bases from J, the gap between germline ends came to 9 bases. In DNA form, the CDR3 reads TGTGCCAGCTCACCGGAAACTAGCTCCTACAATGAGCAGTTCTTC. It specifies CASSPETSSYNEQFF.

V and J are TRBV4-1 and TRBJ2-7; 11 nucleotides agree with TRBD1. The CDR3 is 16 amino acids. V trimming: 3 bases; J trimming: 5 bases; junction bases outside the gene matches: 9. CDR1 and CDR2 from the germline V gene are MGHRA and YSYEKL. This CDR3 reads CASSQAWDRGLDEQYF. Written as DNA, the CDR3 is TGCGCCAGCAGCCAGGCCTGGGACAGGGGGTTGGACGAGCAGTACTTC.